Each of the 10 T cell receptor beta chains below was sequenced from the same sample in a study of blood T cell repertoires in COVID-19. Sequencing was performed with immunoSEQ multiplex PCR; in TCRdb, only in-frame clones are kept and a portion is missing. The repertoire holds about 200,000 clones, with around four fifths as singletons. Input material: peripheral blood. The source is a human donor with acute or convalescent COVID-19. The donor label of this sample is uncertain.

The V and J genes are TRBV7-3 and TRBJ2-7; TRBD2 matches at 8 bases. After removal of 1 base from V and 7 bases from J, the junction contained 3 bases not matched to a gene. The CDR3 has 13 amino acids. Germline CDR1 SGHTA, CDR2 FQGTGA. The CDR3: CASSLSVAGEQYF. In nucleotides, the CDR3 is TGTGCCAGCAGCTTAAGTGTAGCGGGGGAGCAGTACTTC.

This rearrangement joins TRBV6-2 or TRBV6-3 to TRBJ1-1, with D perhaps matching TRBD1 (6 bases). Germline CDR1 MNHEY, CDR2 SVGEGT. V lost 2 bases to trimming and J lost 5 bases, with 12 bases between them. CDR3 length equals 14 residues. The CDR3 DNA follows: TGTGCCAGCAGTTACGGGGGACAAAGAACTGAAGCTTTCTTT. It yields the protein CASSYGGQRTEAFF.

This clone was counted once. The chain couples TRBV9 to TRBJ2-7, with TRBD2 matching over 13 bases. From germline, CDR1 is SGDLS and CDR2 YYNGEE. The CDR3 has 16 residues. Trimming removed 0 bases from V and 6 bases from J; junction bases left unmatched: 6. CDR3 nucleotide sequence: TGTGCCAGCAGCGTAGGTGCGGGACTAGCGGGAATCGAGCAGTACTTC. It encodes CASSVGAGLAGIEQYF.

This chain connects TRBV29-1 to TRBJ2-7; TRBD1 aligns across 10 bases. The ends lost 4 bases at V and 7 bases at J; junction bases unmatched: 7. Germline V CDR1 and CDR2: SQVTM, ANQGSEA. The CDR3 loop spans 13 amino acids. The CDR3 DNA reads as TGCAGCGTTGGGACAGGGGGACATTCAGAGCAGTACTTC. Translation: CSVGTGGHSEQYF.

The DNA for the CDR3 is TGTGCCATCAGTGAGTACAGGGACTATGGCTACACCTTC. It specifies CAISEYRDYGYTF. The J gene is TRBJ1-2, the V gene TRBV10-3; weak D call: TRBD1 (6 bases). This CDR3 has 13 amino acids. Trimming took off 1 base at V and 3 bases at J, with 6 bases between the two ends. Germline-derived CDR1 and CDR2 are ENHRY and SYGVKD.

V and J are TRBV1 and TRBJ2-1; TRBD2, the D gene given by the table, was not confirmed from the DNA. TRBV1 corresponds to a pseudogene. There are 16 residues in the CDR3. The CDR3 here is CTSSQEGGSLYNEQFF. The CDR3 bases are TGCACCAGCAGCCAAGAAGGAGGGAGTCTCTACAATGAGCAGTTCTTC.

The chain joins TRBV6-5 to TRBJ2-1, with D unresolved. CDR1 and CDR2 (germline): MNHEY, SVGAGI. The germline V and J ends were trimmed by 5 bases and 4 bases, with 3 bases remaining between them. The CDR3 is 11 amino acids. The CDR3 nucleotides read TGTGCCAGCAGTCAGTACAATGAGCAGTTCTTC. It is translated as CASSQYNEQFF.

The rearrangement uses TRBV4-1 and TRBJ1-2; no firm D call. The CDR3 length is 11 residues. The V gene lost 2 bases and the J gene lost 8 bases, with 6 bases spanning the gap. Per germline, CDR1 MGHRA and CDR2 YSYEKL. Here the CDR3 DNA reads TGCGCCAGCAGCCAATCCCAGGGCTACACCTTC. Translated, it gives CASSQSQGYTF.

With regard to this clone: Distinct nucleotide sequences in the sample also encode this CDR3. The V gene is TRBV12-3 or TRBV12-4, the J gene TRBJ1-5, with D possibly being TRBD1 (6 bases). The V end was cut by 3 bases, the J end by 4 bases, with 7 bases between. The CDR3 runs to 13 residues. The CDR3 spells CASSFRGNQPQHF. CDR3 nucleotides: TGTGCCAGCAGTTTCAGGGGAAATCAGCCCCAGCATTTT.

CDR3 DNA sequence: TGTGCCAGCAATCCGACAGGGTCGAATCAGCCCCAGCATTTT. Its protein is CASNPTGSNQPQHF. The chain recombines TRBV6-5 with TRBJ1-5; 7 bases align to TRBD1. Germline lookup yields CDR1 MNHEY and CDR2 SVGAGI. Trimming at V came to 7 bases and at J to 4 bases, leaving 7 bases not matched to a gene. The CDR3 contains 14 residues.